Listed below are T cell receptor beta chains from one sample, sequenced in a study of Ad26.COV2.S vaccination and SARS-CoV-2 variants. TCRdb's copy holds only in-frame clones and misses some; the assay was immunoSEQ multiplex PCR. The sample records about 460,000 clones, 80% to 90% being singletons. Sequencing was performed on peripheral blood, taken in a trial of Ad26.COV2.S vaccine versus placebo. Receptors originate from a person between 18 and 65 years old who received the Ad26.COV2.S COVID-19 vaccine or a placebo. CDR3s include the opening cysteine and the closing phenylalanine or tryptophan. A D gene is named only where the DNA matches it firmly. Size is stated for part of the rows, as once, few or many counts, or as a class when the clone is expanded.

TRBV29-1	-	-	TRBJ1-1	TGCAGCGTTGAAGGAGGCAGGATTGGAGCTTTCTTT	CSVEGGRIGAFF
TRBV7-6	-	-	TRBJ1-6	TGTGCCAGCAGCCCATCGGACAGACCAAATTCACCCCTCCACTTT	CASSPSDRPNSPLHF
TRBV6-6	few	-	TRBJ1-1	TGTGCCAGCAGTTACCCGAACACTGAAGCTTTCTTT	CASSYPNTEAFF
TRBV7-8	-	-	TRBJ2-3	TGTGCCAGCAGCCACCCCCCGCAGGGAGATACGCAGTATTTT	CASSHPPQGDTQYF
TRBV3-1/TRBV3-2	-	-	TRBJ1-2	TGTGCCAGCAGCAGACAAGGGTTCGGGGTGTTTGTGGACGGCTACACCTTC	CASSRQGFGVFVDGYTF
TRBV29-1	-	TRBD2	TRBJ2-5	TGCAGCGTTGGGCGGGGGTACCAAGAGACCCAGTACTTC	CSVGRGYQETQYF
TRBV30	-	-	TRBJ1-5	TGTGCCTCTTCCGGGGTTAGCAATCAGCCCCAGCATTTT	CASSGVSNQPQHF
TRBV19	once	-	TRBJ1-5	TGTGCCAGTAGCGATCCCGTCGTGGGCATTCAGCCCCAGCATTTT	CASSDPVVGIQPQHF
TRBV5-4	few	TRBD2	TRBJ2-7	TGTGCCAGCAGCCGAAGGGACGGGGGGTTTCGGGAGCAGTACTTC	CASSRRDGGFREQYF
TRBV5-1	-	-	TRBJ2-2	TGCGCCAGCAGCTTGACCGAGGCCCTCCACGGGGAGCTGTTTTTT	CASSLTEALHGELFF
TRBV27	-	TRBD1	TRBJ2-7	TGTGCCAGCAGTTTATCTTGGGCGGCAGGGGGAGAGCAGTACTTC	CASSLSWAAGGEQYF
TRBV5-1	-	-	TRBJ1-5	TGCGCCAGCAGCTTGGGTCAGGACGGCAATCAGCCCCAGCATTTT	CASSLGQDGNQPQHF
TRBV30	-	-	TRBJ2-5	TGTGCCTGGAACGGGGGAGCAGAGACCCAGTACTTC	CAWNGGAETQYF
TRBV18	-	TRBD1	TRBJ1-1	TGTGCCAGCTCACCTCAGGGCCTTCTACAGGGGTTGGGGGGCACTGAAGCTTTCTTT	CASSPQGLLQGLGGTEAFF
TRBV19	once	-	TRBJ1-5	TGTGCCAGTAGTATCGGGGGGGGATTTAATTTCCAGCCCCAGCATTTT	CASSIGGGFNFQPQHF
TRBV7-9	-	TRBD1	TRBJ2-2	TGTGCCAGCAGTCTAATCGACAGGGGAGGCACCGGGGAGCTGTTTTTT	CASSLIDRGGTGELFF
TRBV12-3/TRBV12-4	-	-	TRBJ1-3	TGTGCCAGCAGTTTGCAGGGAAACACCATATATTTT	CASSLQGNTIYF
TRBV2	-	-	TRBJ2-1	TGTGCCAGCATGGCGGCAACCTACAATGAGCAGTTCTTC	CASMAATYNEQFF
TRBV6-6	-	-	TRBJ2-7	TGTGCCAGTACGCGGGGATGGGGCTACGAGCAGTACTTC	CASTRGWGYEQYF
TRBV4-1	few	TRBD1	TRBJ1-6	TGCGCCAGCAGCCATTTTTACTTAGGACAGGGGAATTCACCCCTCCACTTT	CASSHFYLGQGNSPLHF
TRBV6-6	-	-	TRBJ2-1	TGTGCCAGCAGAGGGGGGGGCACAAATGAGCAGTTCTTC	CASRGGGTNEQFF
TRBV3-1/TRBV3-2	-	TRBD2	TRBJ2-5	TGTGCCAGCAGCCAAGGGGGGTTAGCGGGAGTCGGCGAGACCCAGTACTTC	CASSQGGLAGVGETQYF
TRBV19	once	-	TRBJ1-5	TGTGCCAGTAGAAATGACAATGAGGTGATCCAGCCCCAGCATTTT	CASRNDNEVIQPQHF
TRBV6-1	-	-	TRBJ1-6	TGTGCCAGCAGATTCCGGGATCCTAATTCACCCCTCCACTTT	CASRFRDPNSPLHF
TRBV7-2	-	TRBD2	TRBJ2-1	TGTGCCAGCAGCTTAATAGCGGGGGGCGGATCTGAGCAGTTCTTC	CASSLIAGGGSEQFF
TRBV18	-	-	TRBJ1-3	TGTGCCAGCTCACCAGGGACAAGTGGTGGAAACACCATATATTTT	CASSPGTSGGNTIYF
TRBV2	-	-	TRBJ1-4	TGTGCCAGCAAGGGTGCAAAGGGGGTCGAAAAACTGTTTTTT	CASKGAKGVEKLFF
TRBV18	-	TRBD1	TRBJ2-7	TGTGCCAGCTCAACGGGACAGGGCTCCTACGAGCAGTACTTC	CASSTGQGSYEQYF
TRBV28	-	-	TRBJ2-5	TGTGCCAGCAGTCGGGACCATGCAGAGACCCAGTACTTC	CASSRDHAETQYF